This T cell receptor (beta chain) was sequenced for a study of T cell repertoires in cytomegalovirus infection. Study context: HLA-B-restricted CMV epitopes that are well studied, plus recently identified HLA-C-restricted ones, were used by the study. Matching HLA type and CMV infection were both indicated by public TCR beta signatures. General study findings and limits: Individuals carrying CMV plus the relevant HLA were identified by cumulative frequency of public TCR beta families.

Trimming shortened V by 3 bases and J by 0 bases, and 8 bases separated the two germline ends. The CDR3 runs to 14 residues. Germline V gene sequence: CDR1 LNHDA, CDR2 SQIVND (reference sequence). TCRdb analysed the reads with MiXCR anew, one entry per CDR3 protein. The sample has 200,000 to 250,000 distinct CDR3 sequences, around two fifths seen once; the top ten hold 55% to 70%. This clonotype was detected a few times. Antigen: not known. The rearrangement joins TRBV19 to TRBJ1-1, with D tentatively TRBD1 (5 bases). This clonotype was obtained from a human donor in good health (CMV status not recorded). Some clones in this sample may be carry-over from other donors' samples. The starting material was CD8+ T cells from cultured PBMCs, obtained from culture after CMV antigen stimulation. The CDR3, as DNA: TGTGCCAGTAGTATCTGGGGCATGAACACTGAAGCTTTCTTT. Its translation: CASSIWGMNTEAFF.